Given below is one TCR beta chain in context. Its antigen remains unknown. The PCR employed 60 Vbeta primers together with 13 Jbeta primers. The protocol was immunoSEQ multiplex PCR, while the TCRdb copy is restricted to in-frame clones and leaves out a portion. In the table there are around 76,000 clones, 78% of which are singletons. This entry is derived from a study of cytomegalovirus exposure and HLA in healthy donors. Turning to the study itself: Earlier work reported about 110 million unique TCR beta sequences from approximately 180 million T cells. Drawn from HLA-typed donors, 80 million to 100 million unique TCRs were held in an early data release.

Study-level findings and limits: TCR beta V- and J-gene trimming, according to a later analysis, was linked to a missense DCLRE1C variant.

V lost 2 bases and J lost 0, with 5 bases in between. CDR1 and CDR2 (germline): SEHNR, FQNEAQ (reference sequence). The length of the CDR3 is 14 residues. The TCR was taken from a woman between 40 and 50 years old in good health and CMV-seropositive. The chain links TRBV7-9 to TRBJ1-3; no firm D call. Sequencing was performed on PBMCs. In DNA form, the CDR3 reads TGTGCCAGCAGCTTATCCCGCTCTGGAAACACCATATATTTT. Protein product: CASSLSRSGNTIYF.